What follows is one TCR beta chain and its context. TCRdb's copy holds only in-frame clones and misses some; the assay was immunoSEQ multiplex PCR. The data contain around 160,000 clones, about 86% of them singletons. The sample originates from a study of blood T cell repertoires in COVID-19. About the study: Samples representing acute and convalescent COVID-19 were sourced from the United States, Italy and Spain.

Germline V gene sequence: CDR1 LNHDA, CDR2 SQIVND (reference sequence). This CDR3 comprises 14 residues. The junction had 4 bases not matched to a gene; V was cut back by 3 bases and J by 7 bases. The sequence came from an elderly woman with acute or convalescent COVID-19. This chain links TRBV19 with TRBJ2-2; 8 bases map to TRBD1. Sequencing was carried out using peripheral blood. In nucleotides, the CDR3 is TGTGCCAGTAGTATCGACAGGGGTGGCGGGGAGCTGTTTTTT. This codes for CASSIDRGGGELFF.